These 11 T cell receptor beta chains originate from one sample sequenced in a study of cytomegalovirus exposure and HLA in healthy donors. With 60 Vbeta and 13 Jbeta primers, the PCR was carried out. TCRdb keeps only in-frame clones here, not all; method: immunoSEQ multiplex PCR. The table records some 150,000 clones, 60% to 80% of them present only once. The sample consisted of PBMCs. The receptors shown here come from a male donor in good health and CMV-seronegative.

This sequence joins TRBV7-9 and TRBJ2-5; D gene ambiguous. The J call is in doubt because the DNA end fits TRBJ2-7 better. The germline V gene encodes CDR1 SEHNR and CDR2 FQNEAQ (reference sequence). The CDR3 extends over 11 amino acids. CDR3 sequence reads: CASSTYYEQYF. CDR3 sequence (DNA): TGTGCCAGCAGCACATACTACGAGCAGTACTTC.

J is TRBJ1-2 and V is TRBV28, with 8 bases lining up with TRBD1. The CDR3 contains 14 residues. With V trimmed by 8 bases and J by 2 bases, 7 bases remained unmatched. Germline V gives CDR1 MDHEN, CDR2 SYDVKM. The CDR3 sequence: CASSSTGGNYGYTF. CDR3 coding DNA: TGTGCCAGCTCCTCTACAGGGGGGAACTATGGCTACACCTTC.

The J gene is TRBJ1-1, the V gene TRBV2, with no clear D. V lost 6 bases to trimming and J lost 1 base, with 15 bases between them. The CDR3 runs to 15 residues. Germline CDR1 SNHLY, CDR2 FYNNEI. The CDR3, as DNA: TGTGCCAGCAGAGGAGGGCGCGCGTCGAACACTGAAGCTTTCTTT. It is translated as CASRGGRASNTEAFF.

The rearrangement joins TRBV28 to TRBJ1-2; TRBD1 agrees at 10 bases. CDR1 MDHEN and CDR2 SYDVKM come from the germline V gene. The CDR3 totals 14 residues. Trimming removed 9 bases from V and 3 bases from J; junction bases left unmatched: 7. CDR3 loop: CASWTGGGHYGYTF. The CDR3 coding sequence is TGTGCCAGTTGGACAGGGGGAGGACACTATGGCTACACCTTC.

DNA of the CDR3: TGTGCCAGCCGGGGACAGGGGAACACCGGGGAGCTGTTTTTT. Its translation: CASRGQGNTGELFF. The gene calls are TRBV19 and TRBJ2-2; 9 nucleotides match TRBD1. The V and J ends lost 9 bases and 1 base, in that order; junction bases with no gene match: 3. Germline V lookup: CDR1 LNHDA, CDR2 SQIVND (reference sequence). This CDR3 comprises 14 residues.

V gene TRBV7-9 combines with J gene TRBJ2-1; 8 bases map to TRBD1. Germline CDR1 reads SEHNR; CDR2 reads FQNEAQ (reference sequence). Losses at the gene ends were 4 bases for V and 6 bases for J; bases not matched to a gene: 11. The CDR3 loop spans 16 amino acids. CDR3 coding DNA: TGTGCCAGCAGCTCCGAGTCATGGACAGGGCGCAATGAGCAGTTCTTC. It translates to CASSSESWTGRNEQFF.

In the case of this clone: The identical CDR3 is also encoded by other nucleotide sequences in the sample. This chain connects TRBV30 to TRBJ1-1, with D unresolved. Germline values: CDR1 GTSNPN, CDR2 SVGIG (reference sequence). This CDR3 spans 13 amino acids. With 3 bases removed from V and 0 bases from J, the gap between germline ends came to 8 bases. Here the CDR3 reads CAWRGGMNTEAFF. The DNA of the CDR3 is TGTGCCTGGAGGGGAGGTATGAACACTGAAGCTTTCTTT.

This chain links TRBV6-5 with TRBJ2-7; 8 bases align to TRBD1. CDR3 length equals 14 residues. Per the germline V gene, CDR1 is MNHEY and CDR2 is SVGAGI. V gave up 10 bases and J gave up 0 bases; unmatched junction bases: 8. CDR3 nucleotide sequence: TGTGCCACCCGGACAGGGTTTACCTCCTACGAGCAGTACTTC. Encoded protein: CATRTGFTSYEQYF.

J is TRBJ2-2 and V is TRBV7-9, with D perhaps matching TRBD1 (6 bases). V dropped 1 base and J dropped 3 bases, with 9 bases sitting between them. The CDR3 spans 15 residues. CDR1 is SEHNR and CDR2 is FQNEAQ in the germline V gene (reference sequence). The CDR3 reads CASSLGDKHTGELFF. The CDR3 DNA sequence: TGTGCCAGCAGCTTAGGGGACAAACACACCGGGGAGCTGTTTTTT. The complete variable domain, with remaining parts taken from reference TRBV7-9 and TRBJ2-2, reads DTGVSQNPRHKITKRGQNVTFRCDPISEHNRLYWYRQTLGQGPEFLTYFQNEAQLEKSRLLSDRFSAERPKGSFSTLEIQRTEQGDSAMYLCASSLGDKHTGELFFGEGSRLTVL.

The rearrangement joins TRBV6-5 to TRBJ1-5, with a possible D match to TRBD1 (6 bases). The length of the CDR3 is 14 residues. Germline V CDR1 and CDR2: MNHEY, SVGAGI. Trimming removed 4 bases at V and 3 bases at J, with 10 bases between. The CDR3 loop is CASSSDSLNQPQHF. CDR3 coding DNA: TGTGCCAGCAGTTCGGACAGCCTCAATCAGCCCCAGCATTTT.

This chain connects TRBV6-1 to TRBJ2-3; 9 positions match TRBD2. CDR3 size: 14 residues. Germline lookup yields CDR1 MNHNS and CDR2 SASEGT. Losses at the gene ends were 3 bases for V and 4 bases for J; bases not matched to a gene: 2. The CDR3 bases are TGTGCCAGCAGTGATGCGGGAGGGGCAGATACGCAGTATTTT. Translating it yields CASSDAGGADTQYF.